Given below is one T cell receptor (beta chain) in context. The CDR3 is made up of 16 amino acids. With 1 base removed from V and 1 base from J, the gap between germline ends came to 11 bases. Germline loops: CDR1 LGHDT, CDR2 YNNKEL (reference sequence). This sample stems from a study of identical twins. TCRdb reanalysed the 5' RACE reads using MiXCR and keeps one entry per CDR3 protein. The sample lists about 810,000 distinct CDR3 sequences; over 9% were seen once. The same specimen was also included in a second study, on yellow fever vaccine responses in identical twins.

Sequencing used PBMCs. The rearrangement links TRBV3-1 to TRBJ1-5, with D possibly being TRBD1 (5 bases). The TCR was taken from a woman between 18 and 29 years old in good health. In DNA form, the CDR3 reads TGTGCCAGCAGCCAAGCCGGAGGGGTGAGCAATCAGCCCCAGCATTTT. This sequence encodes CASSQAGGVSNQPQHF.